The 4 T cell receptor beta chains reported below all come from one sample, sequenced in a study of blood T cell repertoires in COVID-19. Assay: immunoSEQ multiplex PCR; the TCRdb copy retains only in-frame clones and omits some. The table includes about 56,000 clones, around 92% detected once. The sequenced material came from peripheral blood. Source of these receptors: a human donor in a cohort sampled during active COVID-19.

The genes are TRBV3-1 (or the pseudogene TRBV3-2) and TRBJ2-7; D might be TRBD2 (5 bases). Trimming stripped 8 bases from V and 3 bases from J, with 5 bases between. The CDR3 length is 10 residues. CDR1 is LGHDT and CDR2 is YNNKEL in the germline V gene (reference sequence). In nucleotides, the CDR3 is TGTGCCAGCGGAGGCTACGAGCAGTACTTC. Residues: CASGGYEQYF.

This clone was counted between two and nine times. The V call is TRBV13, the J call TRBJ1-5; TRBD1 might be the D (6 bases). V lost 4 bases and J 2 bases, leaving 6 bases between the germline ends. Looked up from germline, CDR1 is PRHDT and CDR2 is FYEKMQ (reference sequence). The CDR3 covers 13 residues. The CDR3 loop is CASSYRGNQPQHF. Here the CDR3 DNA reads TGTGCCAGCAGCTACAGGGGCAATCAGCCCCAGCATTTT. Filled out from reference TRBV13 and TRBJ1-5, the complete variable domain reads AAGVIQSPRHLIKEKRETATLKCYPIPRHDTVYWYQQGPGQDPQFLISFYEKMQSDKGSIPDRFSAQQFSDYHSELNMSSLELGDSALYFCASSYRGNQPQHFGDGTRLSIL.

This chain connects TRBV4-3 to TRBJ1-2; D is unclear. Germline CDR1 and CDR2: LGHNA and YSLEER. V was trimmed by 3 bases and J by 5 bases, leaving 13 bases between them. This CDR3 is 14 amino acids long. CDR3 in amino acids: CASSQRIMGYGYTF. CDR3 sequence (DNA): TGCGCCAGCAGCCAGAGGATTATGGGTTATGGCTACACCTTC.

The chain links TRBV27 to TRBJ2-7; possibly TRBD2 for D (5 bases). CDR1 is MNHEY, CDR2 SMNVEV, per germline (reference sequence). The V and J ends lost 3 bases and 3 bases respectively, with 9 bases between them. This CDR3 spans 13 amino acids. In DNA, the CDR3 is TGTGCCAGCAGTTTGAAAGAGGGCTACGAGCAGTACTTC. Its protein product is CASSLKEGYEQYF.